This entry lists 13 T cell receptor beta chains sequenced from one sample in a study of tumor-infiltrating lymphocytes in primary liver carcinoma. With a constant-region primer, TCR beta cDNA was made from 400 to 550 ng of total RNA. Slightly modified ARM-PCR served as the procedure for the TCR beta libraries. These libraries came from three rounds of nested multiplex PCR. Investigators reported that the first two PCR rounds, at approximately 11 cycles each, used TRBV1-TRBV30 forward primers with a C-beta reverse primer. TCRdb re-analysed the multiplex PCR reads in MiXCR, keeping a single row per CDR3 protein. The repertoire holds 47,000 or so distinct CDR3 sequences, around three quarters seen once, with over 25% in the top ten. Bulk tissue was left unsorted, and RNA and DNA were co-extracted from 20-30 mg of it. The sample consisted of liver tumor tissue from sampling region 3. Subset specified: tumor region T3, left-lateral pole. These receptor sequences come from a man aged 40-49 years with primary liver carcinoma and hepatitis B virus infection.

Of note for this clonotype: The junction differs from germline at one of its ends, possibly a read error. V usage is TRBV11-2 and J usage is TRBJ2-7; 11 bases are shared with TRBD2. Germline V gene lookup returns CDR1 SGHAT and CDR2 FQNNGV. This CDR3 is built from 14 residues. For the CDR3, the DNA is TGTGCCAGCGAAAGACTAGCGGGAACCTACAAGCACTACTTC. Translating it yields CASERLAGTYKHYF.

The chain carries TRBV10-3 and TRBJ2-5, with D perhaps TRBD1 (5 bases). Germline V gives CDR1 ENHRY, CDR2 SYGVKD. The CDR3 is 11 amino acids. CDR3 sequence (DNA): TGTGCTTCCCAGGGCCAAGAGACCCAGTACTTC. Amino acids: CASQGQETQYF.

This clonotype was seen a handful of times. A read error is possible here, since a much larger clone lies one base away. This chain uses TRBV28 with TRBJ2-7, with a tentative D call TRBD1 (6 bases). Germline CDR1 is MDHEN and CDR2 is SYDVKM. The CDR3 contains 12 residues. The CDR3 spells CVSRGRSHEQYF. CDR3 coding DNA: TGTGTCAGCAGGGGACGGTCCCACGAGCAGTACTTC.

The count of this clonotype is one. The junction differs from germline at one of its ends, possibly a read error. The chain joins TRBV2 to TRBJ2-2; D is undetermined. Germline-derived CDR1 and CDR2 are SNHLY and FYNNEI. The CDR3 spans 14 residues. CDR3 in DNA: TGTGTCAGCGTTAGGTCATGGAACACCGGGGAGCTGTTTTTT. Amino acid sequence: CVSVRSWNTGELFF.

As to this clonotype: The missing conserved phenylalanine or tryptophan at the end of this CDR3 makes a read error likely. CDR3 sequence: CSAHFSGPDRQYL. The DNA of the CDR3 is TGCAGTGCTCATTTTTCCGGTCCAGATAGGCAGTATCTT. The chain links TRBV20-1 to TRBJ2-3; D unresolved. The CDR3 has 13 residues. CDR1 and CDR2 from the germline V gene are DFQATT and SNEGSKA (reference sequence).

As to this clonotype: It is likely a read error, because the conserved phenylalanine at the end of the CDR3 is missing. The chain has TRBV10-3 and TRBJ2-5; D is perhaps TRBD2 (6 bases). Germline V gives CDR1 ENHRY, CDR2 SYGVKD. Deletions cut 5 bases from V and 5 bases from J, with 9 bases between. CDR3 length: 12 amino acids. This CDR3 is CAISKRVETQYL. The CDR3 DNA reads TGTGCCATCAGTAAGCGGGTGGAGACCCAGTACTTA.

Note on this clonotype: The junction does not match germline at one end; this may be a read error. The CDR3 sequence is CAISLGSGPDTEYF. As DNA, the CDR3 is TGTGCCATCAGCTTGGGCAGTGGGCCAGATACGGAGTATTTT. V gene TRBV10-3 combines with J gene TRBJ2-3; D unclear. The CDR3 is 14 amino acids. Looked up from germline, CDR1 is ENHRY and CDR2 is SYGVKD.

The rearrangement uses TRBV13 and TRBJ2-3; 7 nucleotides agree with TRBD1. Germline CDR1 is PRHDT and CDR2 is FYEKMQ (reference sequence). After removal of 6 bases from V and 6 bases from J, the junction contained 12 bases not matched to a gene. The CDR3 has 15 residues. The CDR3 DNA follows: TGTGCCAGCAGTTTGGGACAGAAGTACGGGGATACGCAGTATTTT. Translated: CASSLGQKYGDTQYF.

This clonotype has ten or more counts. The V gene is TRBV29-1, the J gene TRBJ2-1; no firm D call. CDR3 length equals 15 residues. Trimming removed 3 bases at V and 4 bases at J, with 16 bases between. Germline V gene sequence: CDR1 SQVTM, CDR2 ANQGSEA. CDR3: CSVDDSRPPYNEQFF. In nucleotides, the CDR3 is TGCAGCGTTGACGACTCCCGGCCCCCTTACAATGAGCAGTTCTTC.

In this sample, this clonotype turned up once. The chain couples TRBV14 to TRBJ2-3; maybe TRBD1 (5 bases). The germline CDR1 and CDR2 sequences are SGHDN and FVKESK. Trimming cost V 4 bases and J 8 bases, with 13 bases left between them. The CDR3 has 13 residues. The CDR3 spells CASSPTERTTQYF. Here the CDR3 DNA reads TGTGCCAGCAGCCCGACAGAACGGACTACGCAGTATTTT.

The chain uses TRBV21-1 and TRBJ2-3. TRBV21-1 is a listed pseudogene. This CDR3 has 18 amino acids. CDR3 nucleotides: TGTGCCAGCAGTACAGCGGGATACCGACCCACACGTCAAGATACGCAGTATTTT. This encodes CASSTAGYRPTRQDTQYF.

With respect to this clonotype: The junction departs from the called germline gene at one end, perhaps through a read error. The rearrangement joins TRBV5-1 to TRBJ1-6; 9 bases line up with TRBD1. CDR3 size: 15 residues. CDR1 is SGHRS, CDR2 YFSETQ, per germline. The chain's CDR3 is CASGLYRGQNSPLHF. CDR3 DNA sequence: TGCGCCAGCGGCTTGTACAGGGGGCAGAATTCACCCCTCCACTTT.

This clonotype was counted many times. The V gene is TRBV5-1, the J gene TRBJ2-7, with 7 bases fitting TRBD2. CDR1 and CDR2 (germline): SGHRS, YFSETQ. Trimming cost V 9 bases and J 6 bases; bases outside gene matches: 15. This CDR3 has 14 amino acids. This chain's CDR3 is CATASLAGASEQYF. The CDR3 DNA sequence: TGCGCCACCGCATCGCTGGCGGGAGCTTCCGAGCAGTACTTC.